This T cell receptor (beta chain) was documented in a study of ipilimumab plus nivolumab after autologous stem cell transplantation. Study context: Myeloma cases were transplant-naive high-risk or relapsed within 3 years post first autologous transplant.

V was pared by 5 bases and J by 6 bases, with 9 bases of the junction left unmatched. The germline V gene encodes CDR1 SGHAT and CDR2 FQDESV (reference sequence). The CDR3 is 15 residues long. Assay: immunoSEQ multiplex PCR; the TCRdb copy retains only in-frame clones and omits some. The sample gives some 11,000 clones, about 74% of which show up once; more than 9.5% is in the top ten. Dosing: nivolumab 3 mg/kg IV, weeks 1, 4, 7, 10, then every two weeks to week 26. The origin of this receptor is a male donor with multiple myeloma. V is TRBV11-1 and J is TRBJ1-2; 10 bases are a match to TRBD1. Sequences were derived from PBMCs, sampled in a trial of ipilimumab plus nivolumab as post-transplant consolidation. CDR3 in amino acids: CASSAPDRGVHGYTF. The DNA for the CDR3 is TGTGCCAGCAGCGCCCCGGACAGGGGGGTACATGGCTACACCTTC.